These 5 T cell receptor beta chains originate from one sample sequenced in a study of CD8 T cells in Susac syndrome. Roughly 0.45 to 1 ug RNA was reverse transcribed with random hexamers. Via MiXCR, TCRdb re-called the immunoSEQ multiplex PCR reads, giving one row per CDR3 protein. Seen here are 400,000 to 550,000 distinct CDR3 sequences, 85% to 90% observed once, and the top ten hold approximately 0.11%. Sequences were obtained from CD8+ T cells from PBMCs. Receptors were obtained from a human donor with multiple sclerosis.

V usage is TRBV3-1 and J usage is TRBJ2-7, with D possibly TRBD1 on 5 matching bases. The germline gives CDR1 LGHDT, CDR2 YNNKEL (reference sequence). Trimming left V 0 bases short and J 9 bases short, with 24 bases between. This CDR3 has 17 residues. CDR3 protein: CASSQEGQGESLKGQYF. CDR3 in DNA: TGTGCCAGCAGCCAAGAGGGCCAGGGCGAATCCCTGAAGGGGCAGTACTTC.

J is TRBJ2-7 and V is TRBV29-1; D is perhaps TRBD2 (6 bases). Germline CDR1 is SQVTM and CDR2 is ANQGSEA. The CDR3 runs 14 residues. Trimming removed 0 bases from V and 6 bases from J, with 15 bases in between. CDR3 sequence: CSVEEGQEGSEQYF. The CDR3 bases are TGCAGCGTTGAAGAAGGGCAGGAGGGGAGCGAGCAGTACTTC.

The V and J genes are TRBV30 and TRBJ2-7, with unresolved D. The CDR3 runs 11 residues. Per the germline V gene, CDR1 is GTSNPN and CDR2 is SVGIG (reference sequence). V was pared by 4 bases and J by 2 bases, with 6 bases between. CDR3 region: CAWTDTYEQYF. The CDR3 DNA reads as TGTGCCTGGACAGACACCTACGAGCAGTACTTC.

The chain links TRBV27 to TRBJ2-1; weak D call: TRBD1 (6 bases). The length of the CDR3 is 14 residues. V was cut by 5 bases and J by 5 bases, with 13 bases left in between. Germline loops: CDR1 MNHEY, CDR2 SMNVEV (reference sequence). The CDR3 protein is CASSLYRAHNEQFF. Here the CDR3 DNA reads TGTGCCAGCAGTCTATACAGGGCCCACAATGAGCAGTTCTTC.

This chain connects TRBV5-1 to TRBJ2-1; TRBD2 aligns across 9 bases. The germline V gene has CDR1 SGHRS and CDR2 YFSETQ. The trim removed 2 bases at V and 0 bases at J, leaving 12 bases unmatched. This CDR3 region has 19 residues. The CDR3 reads CASSLLAGVVISSYNEQFF. Written as DNA, the CDR3 is TGCGCCAGCAGCTTACTAGCGGGCGTCGTAATTAGCTCCTACAATGAGCAGTTCTTC.